This entry describes one T cell receptor (beta chain). Its antigen is still unknown. The data originate from a study of cytomegalovirus exposure and HLA in healthy donors. The study ran its PCR with 60 Vbeta and 13 Jbeta primers. The table came from immunoSEQ multiplex PCR; TCRdb's copy has only in-frame clones and leaves some out. The table lists about 120,000 clones, about 16% of them singletons. V lost 4 bases and J lost 4, with 12 bases in between. CDR3 length: 13 residues. Germline assignment: CDR1 SGDLS and CDR2 YYNGEE. Study outcomes and limitations: Per published accounts, TCR beta sequences correctly predicted the HLA-A and HLA-B alleles of most subjects. The authors later linked a missense DCLRE1C variant to TCR beta V- and J-gene trimming.

The J gene is TRBJ2-7, the V gene TRBV9; tentative D call: TRBD1 (5 bases). The source of this sequence is a woman in her late teens or twenties in good health and CMV-seronegative. The sequencing sample was made of PBMCs. CDR3 nucleotides: TGTGCCAGCAGCATAACCCAGGGTTACGAGCAGTACTTC. This gives the protein CASSITQGYEQYF.